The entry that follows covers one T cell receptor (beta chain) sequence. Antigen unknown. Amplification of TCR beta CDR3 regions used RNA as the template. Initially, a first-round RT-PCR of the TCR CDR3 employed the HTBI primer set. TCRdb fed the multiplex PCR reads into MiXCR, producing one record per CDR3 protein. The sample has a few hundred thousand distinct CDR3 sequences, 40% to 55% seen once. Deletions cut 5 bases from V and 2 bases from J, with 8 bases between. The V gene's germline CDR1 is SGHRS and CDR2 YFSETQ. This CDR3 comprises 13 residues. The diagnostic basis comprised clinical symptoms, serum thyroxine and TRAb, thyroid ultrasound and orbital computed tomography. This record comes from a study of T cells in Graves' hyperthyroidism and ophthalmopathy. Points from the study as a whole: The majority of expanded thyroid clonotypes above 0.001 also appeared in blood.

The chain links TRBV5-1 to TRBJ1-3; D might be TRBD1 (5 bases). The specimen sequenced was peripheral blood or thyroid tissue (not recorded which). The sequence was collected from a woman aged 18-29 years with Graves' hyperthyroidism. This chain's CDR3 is CASRWGTGNTIYF. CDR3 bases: TGCGCCAGCAGATGGGGGACTGGAAACACCATATATTTT. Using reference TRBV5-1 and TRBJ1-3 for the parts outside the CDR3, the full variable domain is KAGVTQTPRYLIKTRGQQVTLSCSPISGHRSVSWYQQTPGQGLQFLFEYFSETQRNKGNFPGRFSGRQFSNSRSEMNVSTLELGDSALYLCASRWGTGNTIYFGEGSWLTVV.